Included here is one TCR beta chain sequence, with context. A single heparinised blood sample, averaging roughly 110 mL, was obtained per donor. All sorted populations exceeded 95% purity. This specimen comes from a study of beta chain features in type 1 diabetes. Every isolated RNA sample was fully reverse transcribed, so sequencing captured expressed TCRB transcripts. The protocol was immunoSEQ multiplex PCR, while the TCRdb copy is restricted to in-frame clones and leaves out a portion. The sample consists of about 40,000 clones, approximately 50% of them appearing once. This clonotype originated in a woman younger than 30 in good health. Input material: central memory CD4+ T cells from blood.

CDR3 residues: CASSATRLAGGPGYEQYF. The CDR3 nucleotides are TGTGCCAGCAGTGCAACCCGACTAGCGGGAGGGCCGGGTTACGAGCAGTACTTC. The rearrangement joins TRBV2 to TRBJ2-7; TRBD2 aligns across 14 bases. The CDR3 loop spans 18 amino acids. V shed 4 bases and J 4 bases; nucleotides not matched to a gene: 12. CDR1 and CDR2 from the germline V gene are SNHLY and FYNNEI.